This TCR beta chain was sequenced for a study of T cells of healthy individuals (dated by TCRdb to the late 2010s). This clonotype was recorded at least ten times. This clone's antigen is unknown. No base quality values were provided; no much bigger clone lies one nucleotide off. CDR1 and CDR2, per the germline V gene (reference sequence), are DFQATT and SNEGSKA. Trimming costs V 5 bases and J 6 bases, and their ends lie 18 bases apart. The CDR3 spans 14 residues, from the cysteine through the phenylalanine. Only the CDR3 DNA stays, 42 bases, in frame from base 1. The method behind the library was 5' RACE. Sequencing relied on an Illumina MiSeq. TCRdb itself trimmed the public reads at Q25 with fastp, ran MiXCR and retained productive beta chains. Rows are combined by CDR3 protein, so each entry shows the most common genes and DNA. Across this sample there are some 69,000 distinct CDR3 sequences, with around 16% seen only once. About 4.4% of the sample is taken by the ten largest.

The source of this sequence is a human donor in good health. In this chain, TRBV20-1 is recombined with TRBJ2-3; perhaps TRBD1 is the D gene, with 6 bases matching. The bases are TGCAGTGCTTGGACAGTCGGCGGCAAGGATACGCAGTATTTT. Its product reads: CSAWTVGGKDTQYF.